The next 21 T cell receptor beta chains were all read from a single sample in a study of T cell responses to AZD1222 COVID-19 vaccine. This table comes from immunoSEQ multiplex PCR, and its TCRdb copy is limited to in-frame clones, with some not included. The profile shows about 150,000 clones, roughly nine tenths of them singletons. Specimen: peripheral blood, collected on day 0 of AZD1222 vaccination. Receptors were obtained from an adult in good health.

The chain couples TRBV19 to TRBJ1-2; TRBD1 agrees at 8 bases. CDR3 length: 13 amino acids. The germline V gene has CDR1 LNHDA and CDR2 SQIVND (reference sequence). Trimming cost V 4 bases and J 3 bases; bases outside gene matches: 1. The CDR3 region has the DNA TGTGCCAGTAGTAAGACAGGGGACTATGGCTACACCTTC. Translation gives CASSKTGDYGYTF.

There are a few counts of this clone. The chain joins TRBV11-3 to TRBJ2-1; no clear D. Trimming pared 3 bases from V and 0 bases from J, leaving 9 bases between. This CDR3 contains 15 residues. Germline CDR1 and CDR2: SGHNT and YENEEA. CDR3 DNA: TGTGCCAGCAGCTTGAACAGAAACTCCTACAATGAGCAGTTCTTC. Translated, it gives CASSLNRNSYNEQFF.

The DNA for the CDR3 is TGTGCCAGCAGTGATTCACTATCAGAGTACTTC. Translating gives CASSDSLSEYF. The J gene is TRBJ2-7, the V gene TRBV2; D not resolved. The CDR3 covers 11 residues. V lost 3 bases to trimming and J lost 11 bases, with 11 bases between them. Per the germline V gene, CDR1 is SNHLY and CDR2 is FYNNEI.

The V call is TRBV19, the J call TRBJ1-5; D is perhaps TRBD1 (6 bases). The V and J ends lost 1 base and 4 bases respectively, with 8 bases between them. This CDR3 region has 14 residues. The germline CDR1 and CDR2 sequences are LNHDA and SQIVND (reference sequence). CDR3 sequence reads: CASSIGGLNQPQHF. The DNA of the CDR3 is TGTGCCAGTAGTATAGGGGGGCTGAATCAGCCCCAGCATTTT.

The chain joins TRBV3-1 (or the pseudogene TRBV3-2) to TRBJ2-7, with TRBD2 identical over 9 bases. J was trimmed by 12 bases and V by 2 bases; bases with no gene match: 5. This CDR3 spans 12 amino acids. Germline V gene lookup returns CDR1 LGHDT and CDR2 YNNKEL (reference sequence). CDR3 in amino acids: CASSQSAGGLYF. CDR3 DNA sequence: TGTGCCAGCAGCCAATCCGCGGGAGGGTTGTACTTC.

The chain has TRBV5-1 and TRBJ2-2; D could derive from TRBD1 or TRBD2 (6 bases each). Trimming pared 4 bases from V and 6 bases from J, leaving 10 bases between. Germline CDR1 SGHRS, CDR2 YFSETQ. The CDR3 contains 13 residues. DNA of the CDR3: TGCGCCAGCAGCCCGGGGGCCGCCGGGGAGCTGTTTTTT. This encodes CASSPGAAGELFF.

This clone has only one observation. The chain uses TRBV10-3 and TRBJ2-7; the D gene could be TRBD1 or TRBD2 (5 bases each). Trimming left V 0 bases short and J 1 base short, with 13 bases between. This CDR3 is built from 16 residues. The germline CDR1 and CDR2 sequences are ENHRY and SYGVKD. DNA for the CDR3: TGTGCCATCAGTGAGTCGACGGGTGGGGGATCCTACGAGCAGTACTTC. Translated: CAISESTGGGSYEQYF.

This clone came up once. The chain has TRBV11-2 and TRBJ2-2; 9 bases line up with TRBD1. J was trimmed by 6 bases and V by 6 bases; bases with no gene match: 2. The V gene's germline CDR1 is SGHAT and CDR2 FQNNGV. This CDR3 spans 13 amino acids. The CDR3 spells CASRGQGPGELFF. CDR3 nucleotide sequence: TGTGCCAGCAGAGGACAGGGGCCCGGGGAGCTGTTTTTT. Combining the CDR3 with reference TRBV11-2 and TRBJ2-2 gives the whole variable domain EAGVAQSPRYKIIEKRQSVAFWCNPISGHATLYWYQQILGQGPKLLIQFQNNGVVDDSQLPKDRFSAERLKGVDSTLKIQPAKLEDSAVYLCASRGQGPGELFFGEGSRLTVL.

The V and J genes are TRBV5-1 and TRBJ2-7; D gene unclear. The CDR3 sequence is 14 residues long. The germline gives CDR1 SGHRS, CDR2 YFSETQ. V lost 6 bases to trimming and J lost 4 bases, with 17 bases between them. CDR3 DNA sequence: TGCGCCAGCAAAGAGGACGGCTCCCTGTACGAGCAGTACTTC. It is translated as CASKEDGSLYEQYF. The variable domain in full, with the rest retrieved from reference TRBV5-1 and TRBJ2-7, is KAGVTQTPRYLIKTRGQQVTLSCSPISGHRSVSWYQQTPGQGLQFLFEYFSETQRNKGNFPGRFSGRQFSNSRSEMNVSTLELGDSALYLCASKEDGSLYEQYFGPGTRLTVT.

This chain joins TRBV11-2 and TRBJ1-3; 7 bases match TRBD1. This CDR3 is built from 16 residues. V lost 5 bases to trimming and J lost 4 bases; unmatched junction nucleotides: 11. Germline CDR1 is SGHAT and CDR2 is FQNNGV. Here the CDR3 reads CASSRGTATSGNTIYF. CDR3 nucleotides: TGTGCCAGCAGCCGCGGGACAGCCACTTCAGGAAACACCATATATTTT.

The genes are TRBV5-4 and TRBJ2-1; 10 nucleotides align to TRBD2. There are 16 residues in the CDR3. Germline V gene lookup returns CDR1 SGHNT and CDR2 YYREEE (reference sequence). J gave up 3 bases and V 0 bases, and 3 bases lay outside the gene matches. The CDR3 sequence: CASSLAPSGSYNEQFF. The CDR3 nucleotides are TGTGCCAGCAGCTTGGCCCCTAGCGGGAGCTACAATGAGCAGTTCTTC.

The V and J genes are TRBV7-2 and TRBJ2-7, with 10 bases lining up with TRBD1. V shed 1 base and J 3 bases; nucleotides not matched to a gene: 6. The CDR3 contains 16 residues. CDR1 and CDR2 (germline): SGHTA, FQGNSA. The CDR3 protein is CASSLVSGQGVYEQYF. CDR3 bases: TGTGCCAGCAGCTTAGTGTCAGGACAGGGGGTCTACGAGCAGTACTTC.

This clone was counted once. The chain has TRBV10-1 and TRBJ2-1; weak D call: TRBD2 (5 bases). The germline CDR1 and CDR2 sequences are WNHNN and SYGVQD (reference sequence). Trimming shortened V by 0 bases and J by 0 bases, and 12 bases separated the two germline ends. The CDR3 is made up of 17 amino acids. For the CDR3, the DNA is TGCGCCAGCAGTGAGTCGATGAGGGCGGACTCCTACAATGAGCAGTTCTTC. Translation: CASSESMRADSYNEQFF.

This clone was seen more than once but under ten times. This chain connects TRBV5-1 to TRBJ1-3; D not certain. This CDR3 spans 15 amino acids. V was cut by 4 bases and J by 0 bases, with 11 bases left in between. Germline CDR1 is SGHRS and CDR2 is YFSETQ. CDR3 amino acids: CASSLPAISGNTIYF. CDR3 nucleotide sequence: TGCGCCAGCAGCCTCCCCGCCATCTCTGGAAACACCATATATTTT.

The chain combines TRBV9 with TRBJ2-5, with 7 bases lining up with TRBD2. With 3 bases clipped from V and 5 bases from J, the junction kept 4 bases outside the gene matches. The germline gives CDR1 SGDLS, CDR2 YYNGEE. This CDR3 region has 13 residues. The CDR3 reads CASSAGGRETQYF. Written as DNA, the CDR3 is TGTGCCAGCAGCGCGGGAGGCCGGGAGACCCAGTACTTC.

The chain uses TRBV24-1 and TRBJ2-1, with no clear D. V lost 1 base, J lost 4 bases, and 7 bases lay in between. In germline, CDR1 is KGHDR, CDR2 SFDVKD. CDR3 length: 14 amino acids. This CDR3 is CATSDFATYNEQFF. CDR3 nucleotides: TGTGCCACCAGTGATTTCGCAACTTACAATGAGCAGTTCTTC.

The chain joins TRBV6-2 or TRBV6-3 to TRBJ2-1; TRBD2 matches at 12 bases. V was pared by 6 bases and J by 9 bases, with 9 bases of the junction left unmatched. Germline V gene data show CDR1 as MNHEY and CDR2 as SVGEGT. CDR3 size: 15 residues. The CDR3 DNA follows: TGTGCCAGCAGACCTTCCGGACTAGCGGGATTTGAGCAGTTCTTC. Residues: CASRPSGLAGFEQFF.

This sequence joins TRBV5-4 and TRBJ1-2, with D uncertain. The CDR3 runs to 15 residues. CDR1 and CDR2 from the germline V gene are SGHNT and YYREEE (reference sequence). Trimming shortened V by 0 bases and J by 0 bases, and 9 bases separated the two germline ends. Written as DNA, the CDR3 is TGTGCCAGCAGCTTGGTTCACAGAGCTAACTATGGCTACACCTTC. Its translation: CASSLVHRANYGYTF.

This clone showed up just once. The CDR3 reads CASSLLVGGFDTDTQYF. The CDR3 DNA reads as TGTGCCAGCAGTTTACTGGTTGGGGGTTTCGACACAGATACGCAGTATTTT. The chain couples TRBV27 to TRBJ2-3; D could derive from TRBD1 or TRBD2 (5 bases each). V lost 2 bases, J lost 2 bases, and 17 bases lay in between. This CDR3 region has 17 residues. The germline V gene has CDR1 MNHEY and CDR2 SMNVEV (reference sequence).

This rearrangement joins TRBV9 to TRBJ2-2, with D possibly being TRBD1 (5 bases). Germline V lookup: CDR1 SGDLS, CDR2 YYNGEE. The CDR3 covers 16 residues. V was shortened by 0 bases and J by 0 bases, with 9 bases between the two germline ends. In DNA form, the CDR3 reads TGTGCCAGCAGCGTAGTTTCGACAGCGAACACCGGGGAGCTGTTTTTT. Its translation is CASSVVSTANTGELFF.

The chain is built from TRBV28 and TRBJ1-2; D unresolved. With 6 bases removed from V and 2 bases from J, the gap between germline ends came to 16 bases. This CDR3 region has 15 residues. Germline assignment: CDR1 MDHEN and CDR2 SYDVKM. This CDR3 is CASRPTSSYNYGYTF. The DNA for the CDR3 is TGTGCCAGCAGGCCAACCAGCTCCTACAACTATGGCTACACCTTC.